This entry describes one T cell receptor (beta chain). This receptor's antigen is unknown. Base qualities were left out, and no much larger clone turns up one base away. The immunoSEQ Assay, a bias-controlled multiplex PCR, was used to amplify TCRbeta CDR3 regions from genomic DNA. In the original analysis: The number of nucleated cells in each sample was estimated by amplification of reference gene primers within the assay. Sequence reads were collapsed and filtered to measure the absolute abundance of every unique TCRbeta CDR3 rearrangement. For each sample, productive Simpson clonality was calculated by taking the square root of Simpson's diversity index across productive rearrangements. TCRdb provides this immuneACCESS table in a form limited to in-frame rearrangements. Some clones are lacking; in checked studies, under half of them reflect an unresolved V gene, and why the rest are absent is not known. The DNA was the basis for D and trimming; V, J and clone size are from that table. For this sample the table gives 150,000 to 200,000 clones, of which 85% to 90% were detected only once. The ten largest clonotypes hold almost 1% of the sample.

The collaborating institutions used their own protocols to collect whole blood in K2EDTA tubes. For TCRbeta analysis, collaborators shipped samples in one of three forms: frozen whole blood, isolated PBMCs, or DNA extracted from either of those sample types. The cysteine opens and the phenylalanine closes a CDR3 of 15 amino acids. Here the CDR3 DNA is all that survives: 45 bases in frame from base 1. CDR1 and CDR2 (SNHLY, FYNNEI) derive from the germline V gene. V loses 7 bases at its end and J loses 3 bases; junction bases beyond the gene matches: 6. The data were taken from a study of blood T cell repertoires in COVID-19 (dated by TCRdb to about 2020). General notes on the study: Samples covering the acute and convalescent phases of COVID-19 were provided by collaborators in the United States, Italy and Spain. The prospective study material was composed of cDNA or gDNA derived from T cells, B-cell-depleted T cells, or PBMCs. Subjects who had been exposed to COVID-19, were actively infected with it, or had recovered from it provided the deeply sampled blood TCRbeta repertoires that made up the dataset. The repertoires were released in a freely available public database meant as a resource for research on the immune response to SARS-CoV-2. Samples were obtained from the ongoing ImmuneRACE study (first 160 participants) and from approximately 1,200 subjects provided by 6 global collaborators. The sample metadata nearly always contained a de-identified subject ID, COVID-19 status, age in years and sex. Where available, HLA class I and class II types were obtained from metadata supplied by the sample provider rather than from assay-based typing. The research as a whole found: Clinical and demographic metadata were provided uncurated, with the amount varying by source and participant.

The sample comprised peripheral blood. The receptor's source is a man aged 18 to 29 with acute or convalescent COVID-19. Recombination joined TRBV2 with TRBJ2-2; 9 central bases correspond to TRBD1. The bases are TGTGCCAGCACCTTCAGGACAGGGGACACCGGGGAGCTGTTTTTT. It specifies CASTFRTGDTGELFF.